This entry is about one TCR beta chain. Other DNA variants within this sample encode the same CDR3. Sequenced by immunoSEQ multiplex PCR; TCRdb stores in-frame clones only, minus some. The repertoire holds 1.5 million to 2.5 million clones, with about 94% as singletons. This entry belongs to a study of shared clonotypes between healthy human individuals. Naive CD8 populations comprised CD45RO-negative cells positively selected for CCR7, excluding terminally differentiated effector memory CD45RA+ cells. The V gene's germline CDR1 is MNHEY and CDR2 SMNVEV (reference sequence). Deletions cut 0 bases from V and 1 base from J, with 3 bases between. The CDR3 length is 13 residues.

The V gene is TRBV27, the J gene TRBJ1-1; unclear D gene. The material sequenced was naive CD8+ T cells sorted from blood. The source of this sequence is a man aged 18-30 years in good health. CDR3 nucleotides: TGTGCCAGCAGTTTATCGAAGAACACTGAAGCTTTCTTT. It codes for CASSLSKNTEAFF.